This T cell receptor beta chain is drawn from a study of T cell responses to AZD1222 COVID-19 vaccine. Study conclusions and caveats: Repertoires were obtained only post-peak T cell response. In the spike-specific TCR repertoire, nearly half reportedly target unmutated variant regions. Donors, mostly white British, included more females; clonal diversity was possibly underestimated.

The CDR3 has 14 amino acids. The V end was cut by 0 bases, the J end by 1 base, with 6 bases between. In germline, CDR1 is MGHRA, CDR2 YSYEKL. About this clone: Its matching antigen is unknown.

TCRdb's table, derived via immunoSEQ multiplex PCR, lists solely in-frame clones and lacks some. The sample lists about 170,000 clones, roughly 89% occurring once. Second doses were pooled across both intervals (about 4 or about 12 weeks). This material consisted of peripheral blood, taken 28 days after the second AZD1222 dose. This TCR came from an adult who received the AZD1222 COVID-19 vaccine. The chain joins TRBV4-1 to TRBJ1-2; D unresolved. In nucleotides, the CDR3 is TGCGCCAGCAGCCAAGATAGAGATAACTATGGCTACACCTTC. It specifies CASSQDRDNYGYTF.